Here is one T cell receptor (beta chain) with its context. The antigen is undetermined. Clones were sequenced by immunoSEQ multiplex PCR, and TCRdb holds only the in-frame ones, with some missing. This table has over 2 million clones, 95% appearing once. This CDR3 contains 14 residues. Germline V gives CDR1 SGHNT, CDR2 YYREEE (reference sequence). V gave up 4 bases and J gave up 5 bases; unmatched junction bases: 8. This record belongs to a study of shared clonotypes between healthy human individuals. Turning to the study itself: There were three CD4 naive, three CD4 memory, two CD8 naive and one CD8 memory plates per donor.

The CD4+ fraction was divided into a CD45RA+ naive subset and a CD45RA-negative memory subset. Study-wide findings and caveats: Non-shared clonotypes showed lower generation probabilities than clonotypes common to all four donors. Rarefaction showed sorted-subset sequencing was incomplete despite large depth.

The chain is built from TRBV5-4 and TRBJ2-5; 7 nucleotides align to TRBD2. Sequenced: naive CD4+ T cells sorted from blood. Subset: CD45RA+ positively selected. The sequence derives from a man aged 18 to 29 in good health. The CDR3 bases are TGTGCCAGCAGCACGGGGGGTTTTGACGAGACCCAGTACTTC. Translating it yields CASSTGGFDETQYF.